These T cell receptor beta chains were read from a single sample in a study of OX40 agonist ivuxolimab in advanced cancers. Data came from immunoSEQ multiplex PCR; TCRdb stores just in-frame clones and leaves some out. The data hold 50,000 to 55,000 clones, with 80% to 90% observed a single time. This specimen was CD4+ or CD8+ T cells sorted from blood, taken in a trial of the OX40 agonist ivuxolimab. These receptor sequences come from an adult with an advanced solid tumor such as melanoma, head and neck, liver or kidney cancer. Each CDR3 is given with its conserved first and last residue. Each record gives: V gene, D gene, J gene, clone size, CDR3 protein, CDR3 DNA. A D gene is named only where the DNA matches it firmly. Clone size, where shown, is once, few, many, or a class for clones that have expanded.

>TRBV6-5|.|TRBJ1-1|.
CASSYSGAAFF
TGTGCCAGCAGTTACTCGGGAGCGGCTTTCTTT
>TRBV18|.|TRBJ2-3|.
CASSPSRGDTQYF
TGTGCCAGCTCACCAAGCCGCGGGGATACGCAGTATTTT
>TRBV7-6|TRBD2|TRBJ2-3|few
CASSRESHWTSGGSTDTQYF
TGTGCCAGCAGCCGCGAGTCGCACTGGACTAGCGGGGGTAGCACAGATACGCAGTATTTT
>TRBV6-1|.|TRBJ1-1|.
CASSESSQILNTEAFF
TGTGCCAGCAGTGAAAGCTCGCAGATATTGAACACTGAAGCTTTCTTT
>TRBV28|.|TRBJ1-5|.
CASSGGGGNSNQPQHF
TGTGCCAGCAGCGGGGGCGGGGGGAATAGCAATCAGCCCCAGCATTTT
>TRBV6-4|.|TRBJ2-6|few
CASSDGSGANVLTF
TGTGCCAGCAGTGACGGATCTGGGGCCAACGTCCTGACTTTC
>TRBV7-7|.|TRBJ2-5|.
CASSLAGVQETQYF
TGTGCCAGCAGCTTAGCGGGGGTCCAAGAGACCCAGTACTTC
>TRBV27|TRBD2|TRBJ2-2|.
CASSLHLAGKSGELFF
TGTGCCAGCAGTTTACACCTAGCGGGAAAATCGGGGGAGCTGTTTTTT
>TRBV6-1|.|TRBJ2-5|once
CASSDKGQGETQYF
TGTGCCAGCAGTGATAAGGGGCAGGGGGAGACCCAGTACTTC
>TRBV19|TRBD1|TRBJ2-2|.
CASTRTGGTTGELFF
TGTGCCAGTACGAGGACAGGGGGGACCACCGGGGAGCTGTTTTTT
>TRBV5-1|.|TRBJ2-5|.
CASSAGDRQETQYF
TGCGCCAGCAGCGCGGGGGACAGGCAAGAGACCCAGTACTTC
>TRBV5-8|.|TRBJ1-1|.
CASLAYPNTEAFF
TGTGCCAGCCTGGCCTACCCGAACACTGAAGCTTTCTTT
>TRBV7-8|TRBD1|TRBJ2-1|.
CASSLSDRVNEQFF
TGTGCCAGCAGCTTGAGTGACAGGGTGAATGAGCAGTTCTTC
>TRBV28|.|TRBJ1-1|once
CASSFELGNTEAFF
TGTGCCAGCAGTTTCGAATTGGGGAACACTGAAGCTTTCTTT
>TRBV18|.|TRBJ1-2|.
CASSPRDNYGYTF
TGTGCCAGCTCACCGAGGGACAACTATGGCTACACCTTC
>TRBV7-9|.|TRBJ1-5|.
CASSSGQPNQPQHF
TGTGCCAGCAGCTCCGGACAGCCCAATCAGCCCCAGCATTTT